This entry concerns a single TCR beta chain. Its antigen is undetermined. This sample is part of a study of T-cell memory formation after mild COVID-19. Study-wide results and limits: Nothing confirmed that second-wave clones peaking on day 37 were specific for SARS-CoV-2.

This CDR3 spans 15 amino acids. Germline CDR1 MNHNY, CDR2 SVGAGI (reference sequence). The ends lost 2 bases at V and 3 bases at J; junction bases unmatched: 4. Using its own MiXCR run on the 5' RACE reads, TCRdb lists one record per CDR3 protein. The sample lists 450,000 or so distinct CDR3 sequences; roughly 20% were seen once. The chain employs TRBV6-6 and TRBJ1-5; TRBD1 matches 7 bases. The receptor was isolated from an adult woman who had mild COVID-19 (a few samples of this study predate the infection). Cell type and time point are not known. The sequencing sample was made of PBMCs or a T cell subset sorted from them (not recorded which). CDR3 protein: CASSYTDRVNQPQHF. The CDR3 nucleotides read TGTGCCAGCAGTTACACCGACAGGGTCAATCAGCCCCAGCATTTT.